A single sample is the source of the 7 T cell receptor beta chains below, sequenced in a study of Ad26.COV2.S vaccination and SARS-CoV-2 variants. The treatment denotes: 15 to 20 received Ad26.COV2.S at low or high dose, single or two shots; 5 received placebo; per-sample allocation not given. The samples date from day 63 after the first vaccine or placebo injection. Profiling relied on immunoSEQ multiplex PCR, and the TCRdb table lists in-frame clones only, not all of them. Of about 410,000 clones in the sample, around 93% are singletons; the top ten hold approximately 1.7%. The material sequenced was peripheral blood, taken in a trial of Ad26.COV2.S vaccine versus placebo. All receptors derive from a person between 18 and 59 years old who received the Ad26.COV2.S COVID-19 vaccine or a placebo.

The chain uses TRBV7-2 and TRBJ1-2, with 8 bases identical to TRBD1. The V gene end was trimmed by 5 bases and the J gene end by 7 bases; junction bases not matched to a gene: 6. In germline, CDR1 is SGHTA, CDR2 FQGNSA. This CDR3 has 13 residues. As DNA, the CDR3 is TGTGCCAGCAGCCTAGACAGGGGATCTGGCTACACCTTC. Translated, it gives CASSLDRGSGYTF.

The V call is TRBV2, the J call TRBJ2-1, with 9 positions matching TRBD2. The CDR3 is 15 amino acids. The germline V gene has CDR1 SNHLY and CDR2 FYNNEI. J was trimmed by 7 bases and V by 2 bases; bases with no gene match: 6. The CDR3 sequence: CASSESSGVGNEQFF. As DNA, the CDR3 is TGTGCCAGCAGTGAATCTAGCGGGGTTGGGAATGAGCAGTTCTTC.

With respect to this clone: An end of the junction differs from the germline gene, which may be a read error. V and J are TRBV7-9 and TRBJ2-1, with TRBD1 matching 9 bases. Germline assignment: CDR1 SEHNR and CDR2 FQNEAQ (reference sequence). The CDR3 is made up of 12 amino acids. The CDR3 DNA is TGTGCCAGCAGCTTTGACAGGGGGGAATTGGTCTTC. This encodes CASSFDRGELVF.

This chain uses TRBV6-5 with TRBJ1-1; D remains ambiguous. The CDR3 has 15 residues. The germline V gene encodes CDR1 MNHEY and CDR2 SVGAGI. V was trimmed by 5 bases and J by 0 bases, leaving 13 bases between them. The CDR3 reads CASSLSGRMNTEAFF. For the CDR3, the DNA is TGTGCCAGCAGTCTGTCTGGCAGAATGAACACTGAAGCTTTCTTT.

The chain has TRBV4-3 and TRBJ1-2, with D possibly being TRBD1 (5 bases). Trimming removed 0 bases from V and 7 bases from J, with 15 bases in between. The CDR3 is 15 amino acids. CDR1 and CDR2 (germline): LGHNA, YSLEER. The CDR3 spells CASSQDAGTLPGYTF. CDR3 DNA sequence: TGCGCCAGCAGCCAAGATGCAGGGACTTTACCTGGCTACACCTTC.

The chain combines TRBV5-4 with TRBJ1-4, with unresolved D. The CDR3 contains 14 residues. Germline CDR1 SGHNT, CDR2 YYREEE (reference sequence). V gave up 5 bases and J gave up 7 bases, with 15 bases separating them. The CDR3 sequence: CASSYDPPVEKLFF. In nucleotides, the CDR3 is TGTGCCAGCAGTTACGACCCCCCAGTTGAAAAACTGTTTTTT.

V gene TRBV11-3 combines with J gene TRBJ2-1, with 7 bases lining up with TRBD2. This CDR3 has 15 residues. Germline trimming cut 5 bases from V and 6 bases from J; bases unmatched to any gene: 10. Per germline, CDR1 SGHNT and CDR2 YENEEA. The CDR3 protein is CASSTPPGGINEQFF. CDR3 coding DNA: TGTGCCAGCAGCACCCCGCCCGGGGGGATCAATGAGCAGTTCTTC.